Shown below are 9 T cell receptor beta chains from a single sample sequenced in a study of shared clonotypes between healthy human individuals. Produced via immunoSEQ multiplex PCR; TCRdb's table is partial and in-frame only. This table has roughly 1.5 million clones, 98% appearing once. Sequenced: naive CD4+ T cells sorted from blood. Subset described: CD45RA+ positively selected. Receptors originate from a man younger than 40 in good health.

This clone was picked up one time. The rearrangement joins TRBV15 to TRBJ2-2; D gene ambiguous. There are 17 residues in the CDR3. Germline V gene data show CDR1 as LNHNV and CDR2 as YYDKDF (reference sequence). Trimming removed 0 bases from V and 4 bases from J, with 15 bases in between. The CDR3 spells CATSRDRWGPGTGELFF. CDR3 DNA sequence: TGTGCCACCAGCAGAGATCGCTGGGGTCCGGGCACCGGGGAGCTGTTTTTT.

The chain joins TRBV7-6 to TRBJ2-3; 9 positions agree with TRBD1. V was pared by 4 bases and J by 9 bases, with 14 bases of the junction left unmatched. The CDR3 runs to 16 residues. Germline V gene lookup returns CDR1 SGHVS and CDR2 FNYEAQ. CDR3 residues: CASSYPRTGESSTQYF. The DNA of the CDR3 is TGTGCCAGCAGCTACCCACGGACAGGGGAGTCATCAACGCAGTATTTT.

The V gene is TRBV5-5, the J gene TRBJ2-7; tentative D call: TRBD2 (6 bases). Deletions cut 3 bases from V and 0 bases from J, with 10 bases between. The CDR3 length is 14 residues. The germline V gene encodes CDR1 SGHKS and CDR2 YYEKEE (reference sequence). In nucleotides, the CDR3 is TGTGCCAGCAGCTCTCGCGGGGACTCCTACGAGCAGTACTTC. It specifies CASSSRGDSYEQYF.

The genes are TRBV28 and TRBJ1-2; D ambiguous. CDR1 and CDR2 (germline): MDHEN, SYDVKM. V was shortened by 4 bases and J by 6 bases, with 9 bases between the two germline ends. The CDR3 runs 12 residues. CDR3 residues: CASSYPSHGYTF. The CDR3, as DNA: TGTGCCAGCAGTTACCCAAGCCATGGCTACACCTTC.

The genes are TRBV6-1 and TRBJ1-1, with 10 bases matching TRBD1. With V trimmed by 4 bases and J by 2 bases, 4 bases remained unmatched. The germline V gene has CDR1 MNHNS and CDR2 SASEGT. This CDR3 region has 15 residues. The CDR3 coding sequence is TGTGCCAGCAGTGGAGGGACAGGGGTCAACACTGAAGCTTTCTTT. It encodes CASSGGTGVNTEAFF.

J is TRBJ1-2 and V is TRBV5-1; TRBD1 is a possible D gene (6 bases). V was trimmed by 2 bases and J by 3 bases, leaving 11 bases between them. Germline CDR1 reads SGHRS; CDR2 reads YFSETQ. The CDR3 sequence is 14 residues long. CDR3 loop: CASSLGQPDYGYTF. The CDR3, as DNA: TGCGCCAGCAGCTTAGGACAGCCGGACTATGGCTACACCTTC.

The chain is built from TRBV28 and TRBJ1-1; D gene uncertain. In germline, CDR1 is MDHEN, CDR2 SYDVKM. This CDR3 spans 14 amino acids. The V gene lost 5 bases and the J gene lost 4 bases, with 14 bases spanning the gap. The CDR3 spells CASSHHRAGTEAFF. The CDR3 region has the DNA TGTGCCAGCAGTCACCATCGGGCAGGCACTGAAGCTTTCTTT.

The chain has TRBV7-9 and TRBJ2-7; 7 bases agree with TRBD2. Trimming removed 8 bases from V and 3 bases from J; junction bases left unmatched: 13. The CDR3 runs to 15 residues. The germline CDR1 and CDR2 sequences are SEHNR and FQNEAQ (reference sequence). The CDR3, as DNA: TGTGCCAGCCTACCCTCACGGACTAGGAGCTACGAGCAGTACTTC. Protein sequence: CASLPSRTRSYEQYF.

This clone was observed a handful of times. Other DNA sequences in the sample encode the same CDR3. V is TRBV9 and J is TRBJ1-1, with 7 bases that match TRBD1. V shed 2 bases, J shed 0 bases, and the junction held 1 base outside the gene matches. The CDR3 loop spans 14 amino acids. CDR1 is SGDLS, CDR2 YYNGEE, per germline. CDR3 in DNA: TGTGCCAGCAGCGTGGGACAGATGAACACTGAAGCTTTCTTT. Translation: CASSVGQMNTEAFF.